Following are 30 T cell receptor beta chains from one sample sequenced in a study of shared clonotypes between healthy human individuals. The assay was immunoSEQ multiplex PCR, and TCRdb's table has in-frame clones only and misses some. The sample consists of roughly 2.6 million clones, around nine tenths of them appearing once. Material for sequencing was naive CD4+ T cells sorted from blood. As for subset: CD45RA+ positively selected. These receptors were taken from a man aged 18 to 35 in good health.

This clone was counted once. CDR3 in amino acids: CASSPFGGGKQPQHF. CDR3 DNA: TGTGCCAGCAGTCCTTTTGGTGGGGGGAAACAGCCCCAGCATTTT. The chain has TRBV28 and TRBJ1-5; a weak D match, TRBD1 (5 bases). Germline-derived CDR1 and CDR2 are MDHEN and SYDVKM. CDR3 length: 15 amino acids. V was shortened by 5 bases and J by 7 bases, with 18 bases between the two germline ends. The entire variable domain, with the rest obtained from reference TRBV28 and TRBJ1-5, is as follows: DVKVTQSSRYLVKRTGEKVFLECVQDMDHENMFWYRQDPGLGLRLIYFSYDVKMKEKGDIPEGYSVSREKKERFSLILESASTNQTSMYLCASSPFGGGKQPQHFGDGTRLSIL.

The chain is built from TRBV5-1 and TRBJ1-2; 8 nucleotides line up with TRBD1. CDR1 SGHRS and CDR2 YFSETQ come from the germline V gene. J lost 4 bases, V lost 2 bases, and 7 bases had no gene match. The length of the CDR3 is 15 residues. In nucleotides, the CDR3 is TGCGCCAGCAGCTTTCTACAGGGGGAGGGCTATGGCTACACCTTC. Amino acid sequence: CASSFLQGEGYGYTF. Variable domain in full (rest from reference TRBV5-1 and TRBJ1-2): KAGVTQTPRYLIKTRGQQVTLSCSPISGHRSVSWYQQTPGQGLQFLFEYFSETQRNKGNFPGRFSGRQFSNSRSEMNVSTLELGDSALYLCASSFLQGEGYGYTFGSGTRLTVV.

The chain couples TRBV29-1 to TRBJ2-4; 9 bases are shared with TRBD1. This CDR3 spans 12 amino acids. With V trimmed by 7 bases and J by 5 bases, 3 bases remained unmatched. The germline gives CDR1 SQVTM, CDR2 ANQGSEA. CDR3 loop: CSARTGENIQYF. The CDR3 DNA follows: TGCAGCGCCCGGACAGGGGAAAACATTCAGTACTTC.

The chain couples TRBV7-2 to TRBJ2-5, with D unresolved. Trimming removed 5 bases at V and 5 bases at J, with 9 bases between. The CDR3 sequence is 12 residues long. Germline V CDR1 and CDR2: SGHTA, FQGNSA. The CDR3, as DNA: TGTGCCAGCAGCCGAAGCCGGGAGACCCAGTACTTC. Translating it yields CASSRSRETQYF.

This sequence joins TRBV7-6 and TRBJ1-2, with 9 positions matching TRBD1. Germline CDR1 is SGHVS and CDR2 is FNYEAQ. V shed 5 bases, J shed 8 bases, and the junction held 12 bases outside the gene matches. The CDR3 covers 15 residues. The CDR3 loop is CASSPPGQGARGYTF. The DNA of the CDR3 is TGTGCCAGCAGCCCGCCGGGACAGGGTGCGAGGGGCTACACCTTC.

J is TRBJ2-7 and V is TRBV7-2; 9 nucleotides line up with TRBD2. Per germline, CDR1 SGHTA and CDR2 FQGNSA. The CDR3 extends over 14 amino acids. With 5 bases clipped from V and 8 bases from J, the junction kept 10 bases outside the gene matches. The CDR3 loop reads CASSPYSGRNQQYF. CDR3 bases: TGTGCCAGCAGCCCCTACAGCGGGAGGAATCAGCAGTACTTC. The variable domain in full, completed from reference TRBV7-2 and TRBJ2-7, reads GAGVSQSPSNKVTEKGKDVELRCDPISGHTALYWYRQSLGQGLEFLIYFQGNSAPDKSGLPSDRFSAERTGGSVSTLTIQRTQQEDSAVYLCASSPYSGRNQQYFGPGTRLTVT.

Worth noting for this clone: The sample holds other DNA sequences that translate to the same CDR3. The chain is built from TRBV6-1 and TRBJ2-7, with 7 bases aligning to TRBD1. The CDR3 has 14 amino acids. CDR1 and CDR2 (germline): MNHNS, SASEGT. V lost 4 bases to trimming and J lost 0 bases; unmatched junction nucleotides: 3. As DNA, the CDR3 is TGTGCCAGCAGTGGAGACAGGGCCTCCTACGAGCAGTACTTC. Translated, it gives CASSGDRASYEQYF.

This clone is a singleton in its sample. The rearrangement joins TRBV7-2 to TRBJ2-4; unclear D gene. The V and J ends lost 1 base and 2 bases respectively, with 6 bases between them. CDR3 length equals 14 residues. CDR1 is SGHTA, CDR2 FQGNSA, per germline. The CDR3: CASSLGHTKNIQYF. DNA of the CDR3: TGTGCCAGCAGCTTAGGGCACACCAAAAACATTCAGTACTTC.

The rearrangement uses TRBV9 and TRBJ2-5; tentatively, D is TRBD2 (5 bases). This CDR3 comprises 14 residues. From germline, CDR1 is SGDLS and CDR2 YYNGEE. The germline V and J ends were trimmed by 3 bases and 0 bases, with 9 bases remaining between them. CDR3 sequence reads: CASSAGGNQETQYF. The DNA for the CDR3 is TGTGCCAGCAGCGCTGGAGGAAACCAAGAGACCCAGTACTTC.

The chain recombines TRBV14 with TRBJ1-1; D is unclear. Germline V gene data show CDR1 as SGHDN and CDR2 as FVKESK. Trimming shortened V by 4 bases and J by 4 bases, and 13 bases separated the two germline ends. This CDR3 has 14 residues. The CDR3 nucleotides read TGTGCCAGCAGCCCCCTTATTCTGGGCACTGAAGCTTTCTTT. Translated: CASSPLILGTEAFF.

Written as DNA, the CDR3 is TGTGCCAGTAGTATTGGGTCGTCGGGGCTCGTCTATAATTCACCCCTCCACTTT. Translation gives CASSIGSSGLVYNSPLHF. The chain recombines TRBV19 with TRBJ1-6; tentatively, D is TRBD1 (5 bases). Germline V gene lookup returns CDR1 LNHDA and CDR2 SQIVND (reference sequence). Trimming stripped 3 bases from V and 3 bases from J, with 18 bases between. The CDR3 extends over 18 amino acids.

This clone was picked up one time. The chain combines TRBV9 with TRBJ2-6; no clear D. The CDR3 spans 16 residues. CDR1 is SGDLS and CDR2 is YYNGEE in the germline V gene. V was clipped by 4 bases and J by 4 bases, with 15 bases between them. CDR3 DNA sequence: TGTGCCAGCAGCCCTCTGACTTCGTCGGGGGCCAACGTCCTGACTTTC. Protein sequence: CASSPLTSSGANVLTF.

This chain links TRBV27 with TRBJ2-6; D not resolved. CDR1 MNHEY and CDR2 SMNVEV come from the germline V gene (reference sequence). Trimming pared 3 bases from V and 4 bases from J, leaving 4 bases between. The CDR3 is 13 residues long. The CDR3 sequence: CASSFRGANVLTF. DNA of the CDR3: TGTGCCAGCAGTTTTCGAGGGGCCAACGTCCTGACTTTC.

CDR3 bases: TGTGCCAGCAGCTTAGGGGGCGGGAGTACGATAGATACGCAGTATTTT. This sequence encodes CASSLGGGSTIDTQYF. The V gene is TRBV7-2, the J gene TRBJ2-3; 7 bases line up with TRBD2. The V segment lost 1 base and the J segment 5 bases; nucleotides outside the gene matches: 9. The germline gives CDR1 SGHTA, CDR2 FQGNSA. The CDR3 totals 16 residues.

The V call is TRBV6-5, the J call TRBJ1-3, with 9 nucleotides matching TRBD1. This CDR3 region has 14 residues. After removal of 5 bases from V and 6 bases from J, the junction contained 5 bases not matched to a gene. The V gene's germline CDR1 is MNHEY and CDR2 SVGAGI. CDR3 sequence: CASSRDRATNTIYF. CDR3 sequence (DNA): TGTGCCAGCAGTAGGGACAGGGCGACAAACACCATATATTTT.

This clone appeared a single time. The chain links TRBV6-4 to TRBJ1-2; 10 bases match TRBD1. V gave up 2 bases and J gave up 6 bases; unmatched junction bases: 6. CDR3 size: 15 residues. Germline V gene sequence: CDR1 MRHNA, CDR2 SNTAGT. This chain's CDR3 is CASSDPRTGGDGYTF. The CDR3 coding sequence is TGTGCCAGCAGTGACCCCCGGACAGGGGGAGATGGCTACACCTTC.

CDR3 sequence: CASSVDGSTDTQYF. The CDR3 DNA reads TGTGCCAGCAGCGTCGACGGTAGCACAGATACGCAGTATTTT. This chain uses TRBV9 with TRBJ2-3; D remains unclear. Trimming pared 2 bases from V and 0 bases from J, leaving 7 bases between. The CDR3 totals 14 residues. In germline, CDR1 is SGDLS, CDR2 YYNGEE.

The chain joins TRBV6-5 to TRBJ1-2, with 8 bases lining up with TRBD1. V lost 8 bases to trimming and J lost 3 bases; unmatched junction nucleotides: 8. Germline V gives CDR1 MNHEY, CDR2 SVGAGI. CDR3 size: 14 residues. CDR3 protein: CASGKDRVDYGYTF. In DNA form, the CDR3 reads TGTGCCAGCGGGAAGGACAGGGTGGACTATGGCTACACCTTC.

The CDR3 region has the DNA TGCGCCAGCAGCCAAGAAGGGGGCCATGGGGCCAACGTCCTGACTTTC. As protein: CASSQEGGHGANVLTF. The rearrangement links TRBV4-1 to TRBJ2-6, with 7 positions matching TRBD1. The V gene end was trimmed by 0 bases and the J gene end by 3 bases; junction bases not matched to a gene: 2. Germline loops: CDR1 MGHRA, CDR2 YSYEKL. This CDR3 comprises 16 residues.

This sequence joins TRBV5-1 and TRBJ2-7; tentative D call: TRBD1 (5 bases). Germline CDR1 and CDR2: SGHRS and YFSETQ. V lost 0 bases, J lost 6 bases, and 10 bases lay in between. The CDR3 length is 13 residues. CDR3 protein: CASSLGQLPEQYF. CDR3 DNA: TGCGCCAGCAGCTTGGGACAGCTTCCCGAGCAGTACTTC.

The rearrangement joins TRBV7-9 to TRBJ2-3; TRBD1 matches 7 bases. J lost 1 base, V lost 6 bases, and 7 bases had no gene match. CDR3 size: 15 residues. Looked up from germline, CDR1 is SEHNR and CDR2 is FQNEAQ (reference sequence). CDR3 coding DNA: TGTGCCAGCAGGCAGACAGGGAAGGGCACAGATACGCAGTATTTT. Translated: CASRQTGKGTDTQYF. Based on the CDR3 plus reference TRBV7-9 and TRBJ2-3, the full variable domain is DTGVSQNPRHKITKRGQNVTFRCDPISEHNRLYWYRQTLGQGPEFLTYFQNEAQLEKSRLLSDRFSAERPKGSFSTLEIQRTEQGDSAMYLCASRQTGKGTDTQYFGPGTRLTVL.

V usage is TRBV18 and J usage is TRBJ1-2, with 8 positions matching TRBD1. This CDR3 comprises 15 residues. CDR1 is KGHSH and CDR2 is LQKENI in the germline V gene. Unmatched junction bases numbered 4, after V lost 2 bases and J lost 2 bases. The CDR3 reads CASSPIPGGNYGYTF. CDR3 DNA sequence: TGTGCCAGCTCACCAATCCCAGGGGGCAACTATGGCTACACCTTC.

As concerns this clone: Other DNA sequences within the sample encode an identical CDR3. Here the CDR3 reads CASSFAGGNEQFF. In DNA, the CDR3 is TGCGCCAGCAGCTTCGCCGGCGGCAATGAGCAGTTCTTC. This chain links TRBV5-1 with TRBJ2-1; D remains unclear. Germline V gene data show CDR1 as SGHRS and CDR2 as YFSETQ. The CDR3 extends over 13 amino acids. Trimming removed 2 bases at V and 6 bases at J, with 9 bases between.

V is TRBV19 and J is TRBJ1-6, with unresolved D. CDR3 size: 13 residues. Germline assignment: CDR1 LNHDA and CDR2 SQIVND (reference sequence). The V end lost 10 bases, the J end lost 8 bases, and 15 bases lay between the germline ends. CDR3: CATSWERDSPLHF. CDR3 bases: TGTGCCACCTCGTGGGAGAGAGATTCACCCCTCCACTTT. Together with reference TRBV19 and TRBJ1-6, the CDR3 gives the full variable domain: DGGITQSPKYLFRKEGQNVTLSCEQNLNHDAMYWYRQDPGQGLRLIYYSQIVNDFQKGDIAEGYSVSREKKESFPLTVTSAQKNPTAFYLCATSWERDSPLHFGNGTRLTVT.

To note about this clone: The sample carries other DNA sequences with the same CDR3. CDR3 region: CAWSTRSSYNSPLHF. CDR3 nucleotide sequence: TGTGCCTGGAGTACCAGGAGCTCCTATAATTCACCCCTCCACTTT. The chain uses TRBV30 and TRBJ1-6; D is uncertain. V was cut by 2 bases and J by 0 bases, with 8 bases left in between. The CDR3 runs to 15 residues. Germline-derived CDR1 and CDR2 are GTSNPN and SVGIG (reference sequence).

This clone was counted between two and nine times. The genes are TRBV28 and TRBJ1-1; D not certain. Germline V gene data show CDR1 as MDHEN and CDR2 as SYDVKM. V shed 8 bases and J shed 3 bases, with 16 bases lying between them. The CDR3 is 14 residues long. The CDR3 loop is CASLMNLGDTEAFF. In nucleotides, the CDR3 is TGTGCCAGCCTAATGAACCTTGGGGACACTGAAGCTTTCTTT. Complete variable domain (other parts from reference TRBV28 and TRBJ1-1): DVKVTQSSRYLVKRTGEKVFLECVQDMDHENMFWYRQDPGLGLRLIYFSYDVKMKEKGDIPEGYSVSREKKERFSLILESASTNQTSMYLCASLMNLGDTEAFFGQGTRLTVV.

The chain carries TRBV19 and TRBJ2-3; TRBD1 agrees at 7 bases. The trim removed 5 bases at V and 11 bases at J, leaving 10 bases unmatched. Germline CDR1 LNHDA, CDR2 SQIVND (reference sequence). The CDR3 sequence is 13 residues long. The CDR3 reads CASSPRDSLQQYF. In DNA form, the CDR3 reads TGTGCCAGTAGTCCCCGGGACAGCCTACAGCAGTATTTT.

As for this clone: Other nucleotide sequences from this sample produce the same CDR3. The chain joins TRBV2 to TRBJ1-6, with a possible D match to TRBD1 (5 bases). The germline V gene encodes CDR1 SNHLY and CDR2 FYNNEI. This CDR3 has 11 residues. The germline V and J ends were trimmed by 8 bases and 10 bases, with 9 bases remaining between them. The CDR3 DNA is TGTGCCAGCTCCGGGGACTCACCCCTCCACTTT. Translation: CASSGDSPLHF.

This sequence joins TRBV4-2 and TRBJ2-2; D gene unclear. Deletions cut 4 bases from V and 2 bases from J, with 14 bases between. The CDR3 sequence is 16 residues long. Germline CDR1 LGHNA, CDR2 YNFKEQ. In nucleotides, the CDR3 is TGTGCCAGCAGCCCACGACTGGGCTCCAACACCGGGGAGCTGTTTTTT. Protein sequence: CASSPRLGSNTGELFF.

The J gene is TRBJ2-5, the V gene TRBV7-9; D might be TRBD2 (6 bases). With 5 bases removed from V and 5 bases from J, the gap between germline ends came to 12 bases. Germline values: CDR1 SEHNR, CDR2 FQNEAQ (reference sequence). This CDR3 is 13 amino acids long. As DNA, the CDR3 is TGTGCCAGCAGCCCCACTAGCCAGGAGACCCAGTACTTC. It codes for CASSPTSQETQYF.